The 15 T cell receptor beta chains below all came from one sample that was sequenced in a study of blood T cell repertoires in COVID-19. TCRdb keeps only in-frame clones here, not all; method: immunoSEQ multiplex PCR. The repertoire includes around 160,000 clones, roughly 88% of them detected once, and roughly 2.3% sits in the top ten. The sequenced material came from peripheral blood. These receptors all come from a man younger than 35 with acute or convalescent COVID-19.

The chain links TRBV7-9 to TRBJ1-1; 7 bases align to TRBD1. After removal of 4 bases from V and 1 base from J, the junction contained 6 bases not matched to a gene. CDR3 length: 15 residues. Germline V CDR1 and CDR2: SEHNR, FQNEAQ (reference sequence). The CDR3 is CASSWTGRENTEAFF. CDR3 DNA: TGTGCCAGCAGCTGGACAGGAAGGGAGAACACTGAAGCTTTCTTT.

The gene calls are TRBV11-2 and TRBJ2-3; D might be TRBD2 (6 bases). CDR3 length: 17 amino acids. V was cut by 5 bases and J by 1 base, with 19 bases left in between. Germline CDR1 reads SGHAT; CDR2 reads FQNNGV. The CDR3: CASSGFGLRVGTDTQYF. The DNA for the CDR3 is TGTGCCAGCAGCGGGTTCGGACTACGGGTGGGCACAGATACGCAGTATTTT.

The J gene is TRBJ1-1, the V gene TRBV7-2; 7 nucleotides align to TRBD1. The CDR3 loop spans 15 amino acids. The germline V gene encodes CDR1 SGHTA and CDR2 FQGNSA. V shed 5 bases, J shed 4 bases, and the junction held 10 bases outside the gene matches. CDR3 loop: CASSPRSGGATEAFF. CDR3 DNA: TGTGCCAGCAGCCCACGTTCAGGGGGAGCCACTGAAGCTTTCTTT.

The V call is TRBV5-1, the J call TRBJ2-2; TRBD1 matches at 9 bases. V lost 2 bases to trimming and J lost 6 bases; unmatched junction nucleotides: 5. This CDR3 has 15 amino acids. CDR1 is SGHRS and CDR2 is YFSETQ in the germline V gene. CDR3 in amino acids: CASSLGQGLPGELFF. CDR3 coding DNA: TGCGCCAGCAGCTTAGGACAGGGGTTGCCCGGGGAGCTGTTTTTT. The full variable domain, with the rest looked up from reference TRBV5-1 and TRBJ2-2, is KAGVTQTPRYLIKTRGQQVTLSCSPISGHRSVSWYQQTPGQGLQFLFEYFSETQRNKGNFPGRFSGRQFSNSRSEMNVSTLELGDSALYLCASSLGQGLPGELFFGEGSRLTVL.

The chain employs TRBV3-1 (or the pseudogene TRBV3-2) and TRBJ1-5; weak D call: TRBD1 (6 bases). The CDR3 is 17 residues long. Germline CDR1 reads LGHDT; CDR2 reads YNNKEL (reference sequence). V gave up 2 bases and J gave up 5 bases, with 19 bases separating them. The chain's CDR3 is CASSQQPGLQGYQPQHF. The CDR3 coding sequence is TGTGCCAGCAGCCAACAACCGGGATTACAGGGATATCAGCCCCAGCATTTT.

V and J are TRBV29-1 and TRBJ1-1; 7 bases are a match to TRBD1. Germline-derived CDR1 and CDR2 are SQVTM and ANQGSEA. The CDR3 contains 15 residues. After removal of 4 bases from V and 3 bases from J, the junction contained 11 bases not matched to a gene. DNA for the CDR3: TGCAGCGTTGGGGGACAGCCGAAAAGGGACACTGAAGCTTTCTTT. Its protein product is CSVGGQPKRDTEAFF. The entire variable domain, with the rest obtained from reference TRBV29-1 and TRBJ1-1, is as follows: SAVISQKPSRDICQRGTSLTIQCQVDSQVTMMFWYRQQPGQSLTLIATANQGSEATYESGFVIDKFPISRPNLTFSTLTVSNMSPEDSSIYLCSVGGQPKRDTEAFFGQGTRLTVV.

This chain joins TRBV6-4 and TRBJ2-3; TRBD2 matches at 7 bases. The CDR3 has 15 residues. Trimming removed 0 bases from V and 5 bases from J; junction bases left unmatched: 5. In germline, CDR1 is MRHNA, CDR2 SNTAGT. The CDR3 sequence: CASSDSAGEGDTQYF. CDR3 DNA sequence: TGTGCCAGCAGTGACTCCGCGGGAGAAGGAGATACGCAGTATTTT.

V and J are TRBV5-4 and TRBJ2-1; TRBD1 matches 9 bases. CDR3 length: 13 amino acids. Germline V CDR1 and CDR2: SGHNT, YYREEE (reference sequence). The V and J ends lost 4 bases and 9 bases, in that order; junction bases with no gene match: 5. The CDR3 DNA is TGTGCCAGCAGCACAACAGGGGGCGGTGAGCAGTTCTTC. It codes for CASSTTGGGEQFF. Using reference TRBV5-4 and TRBJ2-1 for the parts outside the CDR3, the full variable domain is ETGVTQSPTHLIKTRGQQVTLRCSSQSGHNTVSWYQQALGQGPQFIFQYYREEENGRGNFPPRFSGLQFPNYSSELNVNALELDDSALYLCASSTTGGGEQFFGPGTRLTVL.

This chain links TRBV3-1 (or the pseudogene TRBV3-2) with TRBJ2-1; the D gene is possibly TRBD2 (5 bases). V was shortened by 3 bases and J by 5 bases, with 17 bases between the two germline ends. From germline, CDR1 is LGHDT and CDR2 YNNKEL (reference sequence). The CDR3 is made up of 16 amino acids. The CDR3 DNA is TGTGCCAGCAGCCATCGCGACTATCTACCTAACAATGAGCAGTTCTTC. Its protein product is CASSHRDYLPNNEQFF.

The CDR3 DNA is TGTGCCAGCAGTGAAAATCGGGGGGCGAGAGGATATTTT. Residues: CASSENRGARGYF. This chain connects TRBV6-1 to TRBJ1-3, with D perhaps matching TRBD1 (6 bases). This CDR3 spans 13 amino acids. Trimming pared 2 bases from V and 15 bases from J, leaving 17 bases between. Germline V gene sequence: CDR1 MNHNS, CDR2 SASEGT.

This clone was counted a few times. The chain uses TRBV2 and TRBJ2-6; TRBD1 might be the D (5 bases). The CDR3 totals 17 residues. The V and J ends lost 5 bases and 0 bases respectively, with 14 bases between them. Germline-derived CDR1 and CDR2 are SNHLY and FYNNEI. The CDR3: CASSLSLGASGANVLTF. The CDR3 DNA follows: TGTGCCAGCAGTCTAAGCTTAGGGGCCTCTGGGGCCAACGTCCTGACTTTC.

The gene calls are TRBV19 and TRBJ1-2; D call uncertain. The length of the CDR3 is 15 residues. V was shortened by 0 bases and J by 2 bases, with 10 bases between the two germline ends. Germline CDR1 and CDR2: LNHDA and SQIVND (reference sequence). CDR3 in DNA: TGTGCCAGTAGTATAGATCGGAACTACAACTATGGCTACACCTTC. Residues: CASSIDRNYNYGYTF.

The chain uses TRBV9 and TRBJ2-1; 8 bases align to TRBD1. The CDR3 has 15 amino acids. Germline trimming cut 2 bases from V and 3 bases from J; bases unmatched to any gene: 4. In germline, CDR1 is SGDLS, CDR2 YYNGEE. The CDR3 DNA reads TGTGCCAGCAGCGTTACGGGACAGGACTACAATGAGCAGTTCTTC. It specifies CASSVTGQDYNEQFF.

This clone came up a few times. The chain employs TRBV12-3 or TRBV12-4 and TRBJ2-7, with D maybe TRBD1 (5 bases). The V end was cut by 2 bases, the J end by 5 bases, with 10 bases between. CDR3 size: 13 residues. The CDR3 region has the DNA TGTGCCAGCAGTTTAATGACAGTAAACGAGCAGTACTTC. Translating gives CASSLMTVNEQYF.

The rearrangement uses TRBV2 and TRBJ1-2, with D possibly matching TRBD1 (6 bases). Per germline, CDR1 SNHLY and CDR2 FYNNEI. The V and J ends lost 4 bases and 5 bases respectively, with 17 bases between them. This CDR3 comprises 15 residues. CDR3 loop: CASSAPQGFRYGYTF. CDR3 nucleotide sequence: TGTGCCAGCAGTGCACCGCAGGGGTTTAGGTATGGCTACACCTTC.